A selection of T cell receptor beta chains follows, all from one sample in a study of shared clonotypes between healthy human individuals. Assay used: immunoSEQ multiplex PCR; TCRdb lists only in-frame clones, some missing. The sample lists a few million clones, roughly 92% seen once, with over 0.12% in the top ten. Sequenced input: naive CD4+ T cells sorted from blood. The receptors derive from a young man in good health. Both conserved end residues are part of each CDR3. Fields, in order: J gene, clone size, CDR3 length, V gene, D gene, CDR3 protein, CDR3 DNA. A D gene is named only where the DNA matches it firmly. A row's size may be missing; if present it is once, few, many or a size class.

J: TRBJ2-3
size: once
length: 24
V: TRBV14
D: TRBD2
CDR3: CASSQVPKIPGLAGGTDGTDTQYF
DNA: TGTGCCAGCAGCCAAGTCCCGAAGATACCGGGACTAGCGGGAGGGACGGATGGCACAGATACGCAGTATTTT

J: TRBJ1-4
size: .
length: 15
V: TRBV28
D: TRBD1
CDR3: CASSLQGQDNEKLFF
DNA: TGTGCCAGCAGTTTACAGGGACAGGATAATGAAAAACTGTTTTTT

J: TRBJ2-1
size: .
length: 14
V: TRBV7-6
D: .
CDR3: CASSTVGGYNEQFF
DNA: TGTGCCAGCAGCACTGTAGGGGGGTACAATGAGCAGTTCTTC

J: TRBJ1-2
size: .
length: 14
V: TRBV5-4
D: TRBD1
CDR3: CASSLGDRGNGYTF
DNA: TGTGCCAGCAGCTTGGGGGACAGGGGAAATGGCTACACCTTC

J: TRBJ2-1
size: .
length: 16
V: TRBV7-2
D: .
CDR3: CASSLYPGPNYNEQFF
DNA: TGTGCCAGCAGCTTATATCCGGGCCCGAACTACAATGAGCAGTTCTTC

J: TRBJ1-4
size: .
length: 14
V: TRBV5-1
D: .
CDR3: CASSRGGSNEKLFF
DNA: TGCGCCAGCAGCAGGGGAGGCTCTAATGAAAAACTGTTTTTT

J: TRBJ1-6
size: .
length: 15
V: TRBV7-2
D: .
CDR3: CASSLEQGIGSPLHF
DNA: TGTGCCAGCAGCTTAGAACAGGGAATTGGTTCACCCCTCCACTTT

J: TRBJ1-2
size: .
length: 16
V: TRBV4-3
D: TRBD1
CDR3: CASSQLGTGSAYGYTF
DNA: TGCGCCAGCAGCCAGCTGGGGACAGGGTCGGCCTATGGCTACACCTTC

J: TRBJ1-1
size: .
length: 14
V: TRBV2
D: .
CDR3: CASKGEGVNTEAFF
DNA: TGTGCCAGCAAAGGAGAGGGGGTGAACACTGAAGCTTTCTTT

J: TRBJ1-5
size: .
length: 22
V: TRBV21-1
D: .
CDR3: CASSKALFILPGELDSNQPQHF
DNA: TGTGCCAGCAGCAAAGCGCTCTTTATCCTTCCTGGGGAGTTAGATAGCAATCAGCCCCAGCATTTT